This TCR beta chain was recorded in a study of shared clonotypes between healthy human individuals. Repertoires were generated with immunoSEQ multiplex PCR, while TCRdb's copy carries only in-frame clones and drops some. The sample carries roughly 1,600,000 clones, 98% recorded once. Investigators divided CD4+ cells into CD45RA+ naive and CD45RA-negative memory subsets. The CDR3 covers 18 residues. CDR1 is GTSNPN, CDR2 SVGIG, per germline (reference sequence). V was shortened by 5 bases and J by 0 bases, with 23 bases between the two germline ends. The chain is built from TRBV30 and TRBJ2-1, with a possible D match to TRBD1 (7 bases). This sequence originates from a man aged 30 to 45 in good health. The sequencing sample was made of naive CD4+ T cells sorted from blood. Subset: CD45RA+ positively selected. Here the CDR3 reads CAWLEGRRGLPSYNEQFF. In DNA form, the CDR3 reads TGTGCCTGGCTTGAGGGTAGGAGGGGGCTACCCTCCTACAATGAGCAGTTCTTC.